This T cell receptor (beta chain) originates from a study of blood T cell repertoires in COVID-19. The V end was cut by 3 bases, the J end by 6 bases, with 12 bases between. The CDR3 length is 13 residues. CDR1 is KGHSH and CDR2 is LQKENI in the germline V gene. In the original processing: Cell counts per sample came from amplifying reference gene primers. Clones were read by immunoSEQ multiplex PCR, and TCRdb kept only the in-frame ones, dropping some. The V and J calls and clone size come from that table; D and trimming were worked out from the DNA. The table includes roughly 200,000 clones, approximately 80% detected once.

The chain carries TRBV18 and TRBJ2-7; no clear D. The sequence was collected from a woman aged 55 to 70 with acute COVID-19. Sequenced: PBMCs or T cells enriched from blood (not recorded which). CDR3 loop: CASSPHSAGEQYF. Written as DNA, the CDR3 is TGTGCCAGCTCACCGCACAGTGCTGGCGAGCAGTACTTC.